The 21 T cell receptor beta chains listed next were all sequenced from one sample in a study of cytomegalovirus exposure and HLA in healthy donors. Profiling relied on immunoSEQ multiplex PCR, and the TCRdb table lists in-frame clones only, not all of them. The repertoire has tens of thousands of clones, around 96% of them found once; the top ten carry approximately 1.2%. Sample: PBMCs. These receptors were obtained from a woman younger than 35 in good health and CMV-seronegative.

The CDR3 region is CASSQEWAGGADTQYF. The CDR3 DNA follows: TGCGCCAGCAGCCAAGAGTGGGCGGGAGGGGCAGATACGCAGTATTTT. The chain recombines TRBV4-1 with TRBJ2-3; 9 bases map to TRBD2. J was trimmed by 4 bases and V by 0 bases; bases with no gene match: 5. This CDR3 comprises 16 residues. Germline CDR1 reads MGHRA; CDR2 reads YSYEKL.

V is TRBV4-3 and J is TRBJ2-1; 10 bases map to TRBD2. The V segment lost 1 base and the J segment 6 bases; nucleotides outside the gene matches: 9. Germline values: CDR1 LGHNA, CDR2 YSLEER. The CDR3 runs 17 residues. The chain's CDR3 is CASSQVAGGLRGNEQFF. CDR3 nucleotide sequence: TGCGCCAGCAGCCAAGTAGCGGGGGGACTCCGTGGCAATGAGCAGTTCTTC.

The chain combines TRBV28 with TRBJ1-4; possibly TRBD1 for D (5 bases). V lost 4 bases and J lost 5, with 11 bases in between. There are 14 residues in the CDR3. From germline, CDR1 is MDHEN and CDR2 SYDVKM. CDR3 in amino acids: CASSSWGKNEKLFF. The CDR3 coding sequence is TGTGCCAGCAGTTCATGGGGCAAGAATGAAAAACTGTTTTTT.

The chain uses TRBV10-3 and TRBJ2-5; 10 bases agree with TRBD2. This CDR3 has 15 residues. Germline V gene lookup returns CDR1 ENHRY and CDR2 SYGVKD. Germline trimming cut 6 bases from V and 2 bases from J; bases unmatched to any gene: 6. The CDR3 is CAIRPGLATQETQYF. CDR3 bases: TGTGCCATCAGGCCGGGACTAGCGACTCAAGAGACCCAGTACTTC.

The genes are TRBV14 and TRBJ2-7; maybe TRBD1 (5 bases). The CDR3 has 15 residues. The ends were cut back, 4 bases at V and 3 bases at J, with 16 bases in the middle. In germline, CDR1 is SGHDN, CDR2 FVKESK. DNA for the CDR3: TGTGCCAGCAGCCGCTCTAGGGGCCCGGGCTACGAGCAGTACTTC. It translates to CASSRSRGPGYEQYF.

The CDR3 nucleotides are TGTGCCAGCAGCGTCCGACAGGGGCAGGGCTATGGCTACACCTTC. Its protein is CASSVRQGQGYGYTF. The chain couples TRBV7-2 to TRBJ1-2, with 8 bases lining up with TRBD1. After removal of 5 bases from V and 4 bases from J, the junction contained 9 bases not matched to a gene. Germline V CDR1 and CDR2: SGHTA, FQGNSA. The CDR3 is made up of 15 amino acids.

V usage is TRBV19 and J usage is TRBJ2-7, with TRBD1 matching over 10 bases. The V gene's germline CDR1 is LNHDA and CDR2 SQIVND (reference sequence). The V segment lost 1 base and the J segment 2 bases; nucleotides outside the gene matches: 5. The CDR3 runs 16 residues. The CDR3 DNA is TGTGCCAGTAGTATAGTGGGGACAGGGGACACCTACGAGCAGTACTTC. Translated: CASSIVGTGDTYEQYF.

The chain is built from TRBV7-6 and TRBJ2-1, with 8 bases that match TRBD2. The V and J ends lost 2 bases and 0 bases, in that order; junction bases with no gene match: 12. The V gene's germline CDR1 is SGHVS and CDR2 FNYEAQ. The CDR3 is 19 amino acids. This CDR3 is CASSLWPRGGGSSYNEQFF. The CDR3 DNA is TGTGCCAGCAGCTTATGGCCTAGAGGCGGGGGGAGCTCCTACAATGAGCAGTTCTTC. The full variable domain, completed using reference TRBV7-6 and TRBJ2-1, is GAGVSQSPRYKVTKRGQDVALRCDPISGHVSLYWYRQALGQGPEFLTYFNYEAQQDKSGLPNDRFSAERPEGSISTLTIQRTEQRDSAMYRCASSLWPRGGGSSYNEQFFGPGTRLTVL.

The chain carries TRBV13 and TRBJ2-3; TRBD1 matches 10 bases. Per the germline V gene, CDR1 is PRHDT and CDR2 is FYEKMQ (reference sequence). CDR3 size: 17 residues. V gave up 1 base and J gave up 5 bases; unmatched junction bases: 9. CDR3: CASSLAGDGQGGDTQYF. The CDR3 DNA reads TGTGCCAGCAGCTTAGCCGGCGACGGACAGGGGGGAGATACGCAGTATTTT.

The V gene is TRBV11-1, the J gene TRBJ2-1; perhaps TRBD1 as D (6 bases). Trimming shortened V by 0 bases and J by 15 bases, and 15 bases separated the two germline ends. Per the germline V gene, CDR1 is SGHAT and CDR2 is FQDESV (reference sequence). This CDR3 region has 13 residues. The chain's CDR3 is CASSLAADSLAFF. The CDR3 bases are TGTGCCAGCAGCTTAGCGGCGGACAGCCTCGCGTTCTTC.

Here the CDR3 DNA reads TGTGCCAGCAGCCCAGGGGGGCGCAAAAGAGGTGAGCAGTTCTTC. Translated, it gives CASSPGGRKRGEQFF. V gene TRBV5-6 combines with J gene TRBJ2-1, with D possibly TRBD1 on 7 matching bases. The V gene lost 4 bases and the J gene lost 9 bases, with 20 bases spanning the gap. CDR3 length: 15 amino acids. The germline V gene encodes CDR1 SGHDT and CDR2 YYEEEE.

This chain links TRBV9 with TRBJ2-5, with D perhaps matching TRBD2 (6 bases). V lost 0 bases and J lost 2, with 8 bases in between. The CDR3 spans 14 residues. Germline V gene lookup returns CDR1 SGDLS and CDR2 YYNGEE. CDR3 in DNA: TGTGCCAGCAGCGTAGTGGGGGGTCAAGAGACCCAGTACTTC. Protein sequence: CASSVVGGQETQYF.

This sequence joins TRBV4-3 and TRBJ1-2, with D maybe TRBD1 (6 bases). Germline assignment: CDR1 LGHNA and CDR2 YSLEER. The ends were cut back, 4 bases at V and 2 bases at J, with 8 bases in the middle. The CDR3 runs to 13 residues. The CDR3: CASSRTENYGYTF. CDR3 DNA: TGCGCCAGCAGCCGGACAGAAAACTATGGCTACACCTTC.

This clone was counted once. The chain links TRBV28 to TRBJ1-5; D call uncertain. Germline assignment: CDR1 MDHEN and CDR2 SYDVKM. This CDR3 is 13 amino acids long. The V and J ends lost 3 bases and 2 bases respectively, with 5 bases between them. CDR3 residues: CASSFERNQPQHF. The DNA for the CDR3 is TGTGCCAGCAGTTTCGAGCGCAATCAGCCCCAGCATTTT.

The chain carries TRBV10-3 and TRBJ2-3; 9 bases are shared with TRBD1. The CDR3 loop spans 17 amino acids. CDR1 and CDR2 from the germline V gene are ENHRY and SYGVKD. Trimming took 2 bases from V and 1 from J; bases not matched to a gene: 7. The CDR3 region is CAISEGTGPVGTDTQYF. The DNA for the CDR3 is TGTGCCATCAGTGAGGGGACAGGGCCAGTGGGCACAGATACGCAGTATTTT.

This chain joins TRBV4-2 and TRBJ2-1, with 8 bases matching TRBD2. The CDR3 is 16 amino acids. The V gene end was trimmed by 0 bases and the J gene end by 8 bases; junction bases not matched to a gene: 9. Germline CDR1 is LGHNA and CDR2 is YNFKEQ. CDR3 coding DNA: TGTGCCAGCAGCCAAGAGGGAGCCGGGACTAGGGATGAGCAGTTCTTC. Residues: CASSQEGAGTRDEQFF.

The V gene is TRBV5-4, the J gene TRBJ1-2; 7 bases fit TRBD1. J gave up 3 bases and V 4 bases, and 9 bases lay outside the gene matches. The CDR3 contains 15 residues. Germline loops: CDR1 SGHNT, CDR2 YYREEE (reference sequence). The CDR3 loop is CASSRDRADYYGYTF. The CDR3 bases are TGTGCCAGCAGCCGCGACAGGGCGGACTACTATGGCTACACCTTC.

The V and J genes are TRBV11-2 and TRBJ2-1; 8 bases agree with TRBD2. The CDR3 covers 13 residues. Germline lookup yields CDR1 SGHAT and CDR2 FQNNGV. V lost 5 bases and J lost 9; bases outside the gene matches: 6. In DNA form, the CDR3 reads TGTGCCAGCAGCCCCACGGGGGGGCCTGAGCAGTTCTTC. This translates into CASSPTGGPEQFF.

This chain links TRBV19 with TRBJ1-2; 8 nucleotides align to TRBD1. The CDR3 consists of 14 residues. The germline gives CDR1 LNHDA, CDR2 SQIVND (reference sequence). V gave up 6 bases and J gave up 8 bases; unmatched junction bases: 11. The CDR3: CASSHWDRSVGYTF. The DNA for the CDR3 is TGTGCCAGTAGCCACTGGGACAGGAGTGTCGGCTACACCTTC.

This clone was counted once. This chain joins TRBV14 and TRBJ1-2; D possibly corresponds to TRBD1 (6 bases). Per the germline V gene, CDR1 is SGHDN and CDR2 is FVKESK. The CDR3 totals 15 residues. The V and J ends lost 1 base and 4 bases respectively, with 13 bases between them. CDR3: CASSQGTVPVYGYTF. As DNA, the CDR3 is TGTGCCAGCAGCCAAGGGACAGTCCCCGTCTATGGCTACACCTTC.

In nucleotides, the CDR3 is TGTGCCAGCACCCCATTCTCTGGGGCCAACGTCCTGACTTTC. This sequence encodes CASTPFSGANVLTF. This sequence joins TRBV6-5 and TRBJ2-6; unclear D gene. Trimming stripped 7 bases from V and 0 bases from J, with 7 bases between. The CDR3 spans 14 residues. Germline V gives CDR1 MNHEY, CDR2 SVGAGI.